A single sample gave rise to the 4 T cell receptor beta chains below, sequenced in a study of post-analysis software for immune sequencing data. Findings and limits, study-wide: TRBV5-6, TRBV5-1 and TRBV20-1 were among roughly five TRBV segments more frequent in patients than controls.

The antigens of these receptors remain unknown. Libraries were made from TCR beta cDNA, and they carried unique molecular identifiers. TCRdb re-called the PCR reads with MiXCR, one entry per CDR3 protein. Of hundreds of thousands of distinct CDR3 sequences listed, roughly two fifths are singletons. The sample consisted of blood. The receptors derive from a girl aged 5-17 years with multiple sclerosis.

This clonotype was counted many times. The V call is TRBV29-1, the J call TRBJ2-1; the D call may be TRBD1 or TRBD2 (5 bases each). Trimming took off 7 bases at V and 0 bases at J, with 16 bases between the two ends. The CDR3 is 15 residues long. Germline V CDR1 and CDR2: SQVTM, ANQGSEA. The DNA of the CDR3 is TGCAGCGGCCTTGGATCAGGGAGCTCCTACAATGAGCAGTTCTTC. The encoded protein is CSGLGSGSSYNEQFF.

As to this clonotype: An end of the junction differs from the germline gene, which may be a read error. CDR3 protein: CASSQGPQETQYF. The CDR3 DNA follows: TGTGCCAGCAGCCAAGGCCCCCAAGAGACCCAGTACTTC. The chain recombines TRBV4-1 with TRBJ2-5; D gene unclear. Germline CDR1 is MGHRA and CDR2 is YSYEKL. This CDR3 is 13 amino acids long.

This clonotype has just a few counts. The rearrangement uses TRBV20-1 and TRBJ2-1; 8 nucleotides line up with TRBD1. This CDR3 is built from 16 residues. Germline lookup yields CDR1 DFQATT and CDR2 SNEGSKA (reference sequence). The ends lost 0 bases at V and 4 bases at J; junction bases unmatched: 8. CDR3 coding DNA: TGCAGTGCTAGAGATACGGCCAGGGGGCCTTACAATGAGCAGTTCTTC. Translated, it gives CSARDTARGPYNEQFF.

The sample holds a few counts of this clonotype. The chain combines TRBV6-2 or TRBV6-3 with TRBJ2-7; D not certain. V lost 5 bases and J 0 bases, leaving 8 bases between the germline ends. The CDR3 totals 13 residues. Germline V CDR1 and CDR2: MNHEY, SVGEGT. The CDR3 DNA sequence: TGTGCCAGCAGTCGACACCACTCCTACGAGCAGTACTTC. Its translation is CASSRHHSYEQYF.